These 29 T cell receptor beta chains were sequenced from one sample in a study of blood T cell repertoires in COVID-19. The data were produced by immunoSEQ multiplex PCR, yet TCRdb's version contains in-frame clones alone and is incomplete. This sample carries 55,000 to 75,000 clones, about 92% of them seen once, and the ten largest clones take around 1.3%. The specimen was peripheral blood. The receptor set was obtained from a man in his sixties with acute or convalescent COVID-19.

The chain carries TRBV7-9 and TRBJ1-5, with D unresolved. Trimming cost V 1 base and J 5 bases, with 3 bases left between them. The germline gives CDR1 SEHNR, CDR2 FQNEAQ (reference sequence). The CDR3 is made up of 12 amino acids. The CDR3 region is CASSLGDQPQHF. CDR3 DNA sequence: TGTGCCAGCAGCTTAGGAGATCAGCCCCAGCATTTT.

V and J are TRBV7-9 and TRBJ1-3; D perhaps matches TRBD1 (6 bases). V was pared by 3 bases and J by 0 bases, with 12 bases between. The CDR3 covers 16 residues. Per germline, CDR1 SEHNR and CDR2 FQNEAQ (reference sequence). The chain's CDR3 is CASSFHGGPSGNTIYF. The CDR3 DNA reads TGTGCCAGCAGCTTTCATGGGGGCCCCTCTGGAAACACCATATATTTT. The entire variable domain, with the rest obtained from reference TRBV7-9 and TRBJ1-3, is as follows: DTGVSQNPRHKITKRGQNVTFRCDPISEHNRLYWYRQTLGQGPEFLTYFQNEAQLEKSRLLSDRFSAERPKGSFSTLEIQRTEQGDSAMYLCASSFHGGPSGNTIYFGEGSWLTVV.

The chain is built from TRBV24-1 and TRBJ1-5, with a possible D match to TRBD1 (6 bases). Between the trimmed V and J ends, which lost 5 bases and 5 bases, there was a span of 15 bases. CDR1 and CDR2 from the germline V gene are KGHDR and SFDVKD. The CDR3 has 15 residues. CDR3 amino acids: CATSVPGAGDQPQHF. CDR3 DNA sequence: TGTGCCACCAGTGTCCCAGGGGCGGGCGATCAGCCCCAGCATTTT.

The rearrangement joins TRBV7-8 to TRBJ2-1, with D maybe TRBD2 (6 bases). Trimming left V 5 bases short and J 0 bases short, with 14 bases between. The CDR3 totals 16 residues. Germline assignment: CDR1 SGHVS and CDR2 FQNEAQ. The DNA of the CDR3 is TGTGCCAGCAGCCGTCTAGCGTTTAGCTCCTACAATGAGCAGTTCTTC. This gives the protein CASSRLAFSSYNEQFF.

V gene TRBV7-8 combines with J gene TRBJ1-6; TRBD1 matches 8 bases. V lost 5 bases, J lost 5 bases, and 5 bases stayed unmatched. The V gene's germline CDR1 is SGHVS and CDR2 FQNEAQ. The CDR3 has 15 amino acids. In nucleotides, the CDR3 is TGTGCCAGCAGCACTCAGGACAGGGATAATTCACCCCTCCACTTT. It translates to CASSTQDRDNSPLHF.

The chain recombines TRBV2 with TRBJ2-1, with 9 bases identical to TRBD2. Germline CDR1 reads SNHLY; CDR2 reads FYNNEI. The junction had 0 bases not matched to a gene; V was cut back by 1 base and J by 2 bases. This CDR3 contains 15 residues. The CDR3 protein is CASSEGLAAYNEQFF. CDR3 coding DNA: TGTGCCAGCAGTGAAGGACTAGCGGCCTACAATGAGCAGTTCTTC.

The rearrangement links TRBV5-5 to TRBJ2-3; 8 bases are shared with TRBD1. The ends lost 5 bases at V and 0 bases at J; junction bases unmatched: 5. This CDR3 region has 15 residues. CDR1 and CDR2 from the germline V gene are SGHKS and YYEKEE (reference sequence). The CDR3 protein is CASRAGTGSTDTQYF. For the CDR3, the DNA is TGTGCCAGCAGGGCCGGGACAGGCAGCACAGATACGCAGTATTTT.

This clone was detected once. This chain joins TRBV5-1 and TRBJ1-2, with 9 bases that match TRBD1. Germline assignment: CDR1 SGHRS and CDR2 YFSETQ. V lost 5 bases and J lost 7; bases outside the gene matches: 15. The CDR3 is made up of 16 amino acids. For the CDR3, the DNA is TGCGCCAGCAGTCAAAACGTACTTACAGGGGGCCTTGGCTACACCTTC. Translating it yields CASSQNVLTGGLGYTF. Looking up the rest from reference TRBV5-1 and TRBJ1-2 gives the full variable domain: KAGVTQTPRYLIKTRGQQVTLSCSPISGHRSVSWYQQTPGQGLQFLFEYFSETQRNKGNFPGRFSGRQFSNSRSEMNVSTLELGDSALYLCASSQNVLTGGLGYTFGSGTRLTVV.

This clone is a singleton in its sample. V is TRBV5-4 and J is TRBJ2-1, with 8 bases aligning to TRBD1. The CDR3 runs 17 residues. The V segment lost 0 bases and the J segment 5 bases; nucleotides outside the gene matches: 10. CDR1 is SGHNT and CDR2 is YYREEE in the germline V gene (reference sequence). CDR3 DNA: TGTGCCAGCAGCTTGGCTTTAGGACAGGGTCGGCACAATGAGCAGTTCTTC. Residues: CASSLALGQGRHNEQFF.

The CDR3 region has the DNA TGCGCCAGCAGCTTGAAGGTCAGGGGTGGTTCTGAGCAGTTCTTC. Protein: CASSLKVRGGSEQFF. This chain joins TRBV5-1 and TRBJ2-1; D perhaps matches TRBD1 (6 bases). The length of the CDR3 is 15 residues. The V and J ends lost 1 base and 9 bases respectively, with 17 bases between them. Germline CDR1 reads SGHRS; CDR2 reads YFSETQ.

V gene TRBV4-2 combines with J gene TRBJ1-2; 7 bases agree with TRBD1. There are 15 residues in the CDR3. V shed 0 bases and J 4 bases; nucleotides not matched to a gene: 5. CDR1 and CDR2 (germline): LGHNA, YNFKEQ. As DNA, the CDR3 is TGTGCCAGCAGCCAAGAAAGAGGGGGCGGCTATGGCTACACCTTC. Translating gives CASSQERGGGYGYTF.

The gene calls are TRBV13 and TRBJ2-7; 8 bases match TRBD1. V was clipped by 5 bases and J by 9 bases; unmatched bases: 12. There are 14 residues in the CDR3. Germline V gene sequence: CDR1 PRHDT, CDR2 FYEKMQ (reference sequence). The CDR3 reads CASSTRDRPTLQYF. CDR3 DNA sequence: TGTGCCAGCAGCACCCGGGACAGGCCAACTCTGCAGTACTTC.

The chain couples TRBV5-1 to TRBJ1-2; perhaps TRBD1 as D (5 bases). The CDR3 runs 14 residues. Looked up from germline, CDR1 is SGHRS and CDR2 is YFSETQ. Trimming took off 0 bases at V and 2 bases at J, with 8 bases between the two ends. The CDR3 here is CASSLVQGNYGYTF. CDR3 nucleotides: TGCGCCAGCAGCTTGGTTCAGGGCAACTATGGCTACACCTTC.

V is TRBV14 and J is TRBJ1-1; D is ambiguous. Germline V CDR1 and CDR2: SGHDN, FVKESK. CDR3 length equals 13 residues. V lost 4 bases and J lost 0, with 6 bases in between. CDR3 nucleotide sequence: TGTGCCAGCAGCCGCGACATGAACACTGAAGCTTTCTTT. Encoded protein: CASSRDMNTEAFF.

This chain joins TRBV12-3 or TRBV12-4 and TRBJ1-4; D is undetermined. This CDR3 contains 12 residues. V was clipped by 6 bases and J by 8 bases, with 10 bases between them. The CDR3 coding sequence is TGTGCCAGCAGCCCTACGGTAGAAAAACTGTTTTTT. Translated, it gives CASSPTVEKLFF.

V and J are TRBV5-1 and TRBJ1-1, with unresolved D. The germline V gene has CDR1 SGHRS and CDR2 YFSETQ. With 0 bases removed from V and 2 bases from J, the gap between germline ends came to 14 bases. The length of the CDR3 is 16 residues. CDR3 loop: CASSLDRGARNTEAFF. CDR3 sequence (DNA): TGCGCCAGCAGCTTGGATCGGGGAGCGAGAAACACTGAAGCTTTCTTT.

The chain carries TRBV7-9 and TRBJ2-7; D unclear. The CDR3 length is 12 residues. V was clipped by 5 bases and J by 0 bases, with 5 bases between them. CDR1 and CDR2 from the germline V gene are SEHNR and FQNEAQ (reference sequence). The CDR3 loop reads CASSLVSYEQYF. CDR3 bases: TGTGCCAGCAGCCTTGTCTCCTACGAGCAGTACTTC.

The chain carries TRBV3-1 (or the pseudogene TRBV3-2) and TRBJ2-1, with TRBD1 matching 10 bases. Looked up from germline, CDR1 is LGHDT and CDR2 is YNNKEL (reference sequence). V shed 2 bases and J 10 bases; nucleotides not matched to a gene: 8. The CDR3 runs 15 residues. The CDR3 DNA is TGTGCCAGCAGCCAACAGGACAGGGGGTCAGGCGAGCAGTTCTTC. Translating gives CASSQQDRGSGEQFF.

The gene calls are TRBV5-1 and TRBJ2-7, with 8 bases identical to TRBD1. Germline V gives CDR1 SGHRS, CDR2 YFSETQ. The CDR3 contains 14 residues. With V trimmed by 6 bases and J by 6 bases, 11 bases remained unmatched. DNA of the CDR3: TGCGCCAGCACCTCCGGGACAGGAACTGTCGAGCAGTACTTC. As protein: CASTSGTGTVEQYF.

The V call is TRBV7-2, the J call TRBJ1-1; no reliable D call. Germline-derived CDR1 and CDR2 are SGHTA and FQGNSA. V lost 1 base and J 6 bases, leaving 9 bases between the germline ends. The CDR3 runs to 13 residues. CDR3 DNA: TGTGCCAGCAGCTTAGAACAACCTCCTGAAGCTTTCTTT. Its translation: CASSLEQPPEAFF.

The genes are TRBV5-1 and TRBJ2-7; 8 bases are shared with TRBD1. Germline V gene data show CDR1 as SGHRS and CDR2 as YFSETQ. This CDR3 comprises 13 residues. With V trimmed by 2 bases and J by 2 bases, 0 bases remained unmatched. CDR3 sequence reads: CASSLQGAYEQYF. The DNA of the CDR3 is TGCGCCAGCAGCTTACAGGGGGCCTACGAGCAGTACTTC.

This clone was found once. This sequence joins TRBV30 and TRBJ1-3; 8 positions agree with TRBD1. V trimming: 0 bases; J trimming: 2 bases; junction bases outside the gene matches: 6. The CDR3 is 16 amino acids. Germline V lookup: CDR1 GTSNPN, CDR2 SVGIG (reference sequence). As DNA, the CDR3 is TGTGCCTGGAGTGTTGACCCAGGGGGCACTGGAAACACCATATATTTT. This encodes CAWSVDPGGTGNTIYF.

In its sample, this clone was seen once. CDR3 in DNA: TGTGCCAGCAGCTCGCAGGGGGTTGGGGCCAACGTCCTGACTTTC. Its protein is CASSSQGVGANVLTF. The chain links TRBV7-3 to TRBJ2-6, with 7 bases lining up with TRBD1. The CDR3 sequence is 15 residues long. Germline V gene lookup returns CDR1 SGHTA and CDR2 FQGTGA. The junction had 3 bases not matched to a gene; V was cut back by 4 bases and J by 3 bases.

The V gene is TRBV7-9, the J gene TRBJ2-7; a possible D gene is TRBD2 (6 bases). This CDR3 has 18 amino acids. Per the germline V gene, CDR1 is SEHNR and CDR2 is FQNEAQ (reference sequence). Trimming pared 3 bases from V and 0 bases from J, leaving 21 bases between. The CDR3 here is CASSFLSSHHGSSYEQYF. The CDR3 DNA reads TGTGCCAGCAGCTTCTTGTCCTCGCATCACGGGAGCTCCTACGAGCAGTACTTC.

The chain recombines TRBV24-1 with TRBJ1-2; unclear D gene. The germline gives CDR1 KGHDR, CDR2 SFDVKD. This CDR3 has 14 residues. Trimming cost V 1 base and J 7 bases, with 12 bases left between them. CDR3 coding DNA: TGTGCCACCAGTGATTTCCCGAGGGAGTCTGGCTACACCTTC. It translates to CATSDFPRESGYTF.

This chain links TRBV5-1 with TRBJ1-6; TRBD1 might be the D (6 bases). V was cut by 0 bases and J by 14 bases, with 12 bases left in between. Germline-derived CDR1 and CDR2 are SGHRS and YFSETQ. The CDR3 contains 13 residues. The CDR3 DNA is TGCGCCAGCAGCTTGGGGACAGTCAATTCCCTCCACTTT. This sequence encodes CASSLGTVNSLHF.

The chain couples TRBV7-2 to TRBJ2-7; 7 nucleotides align to TRBD1. The V gene end was trimmed by 5 bases and the J gene end by 8 bases; junction bases not matched to a gene: 12. Germline V gives CDR1 SGHTA, CDR2 FQGNSA. CDR3 length: 14 residues. CDR3: CASSTGAAPYQQYF. The CDR3, as DNA: TGTGCCAGCAGCACAGGGGCGGCCCCGTACCAGCAGTACTTC. Full variable domain (missing parts from reference TRBV7-2 and TRBJ2-7): GAGVSQSPSNKVTEKGKDVELRCDPISGHTALYWYRQSLGQGLEFLIYFQGNSAPDKSGLPSDRFSAERTGGSVSTLTIQRTQQEDSAVYLCASSTGAAPYQQYFGPGTRLTVT.

This chain joins TRBV7-2 and TRBJ1-6; 7 nucleotides align to TRBD1. Germline trimming cut 6 bases from V and 6 bases from J; bases unmatched to any gene: 5. The CDR3 is made up of 14 amino acids. Germline V gives CDR1 SGHTA, CDR2 FQGNSA. DNA of the CDR3: TGTGCCAGCAGAACGGACAGGATTAATTCACCCCTCCACTTT. Its protein is CASRTDRINSPLHF.

The chain is built from TRBV5-6 and TRBJ2-7; perhaps TRBD2 as D (6 bases). This CDR3 has 15 amino acids. Germline CDR1 is SGHDT and CDR2 is YYEEEE. V was shortened by 4 bases and J by 3 bases, with 17 bases between the two germline ends. CDR3 sequence reads: CASSLPGVGNYEQYF. In nucleotides, the CDR3 is TGTGCCAGCAGCCTCCCGGGGGTAGGGAACTACGAGCAGTACTTC.